Listed here is a single TCR beta chain. Uncontrolled infections, other autoimmune diseases, pregnancy or lactation led to exclusion of patients. This entry comes from a study of T cells in Graves' hyperthyroidism and ophthalmopathy. V lost 2 bases and J 2 bases, leaving 9 bases between the germline ends. The CDR3 loop spans 14 amino acids. From RNA transcripts, TCR beta CDR3 regions were amplified. When the TCR CDR3 underwent first-round RT-PCR, the HTBI primer set was used. TCRdb reprocessed the multiplex PCR reads with MiXCR, giving one entry per CDR3 protein. The table records about 640,000 distinct CDR3 sequences, 40% to 55% of them present only once.

V gene TRBV12-3 or TRBV12-4 combines with J gene TRBJ1-1; no reliable D call. This TCR derives from an adult man with Graves' disease, either hyperthyroidism or ophthalmopathy (not recorded which). The sample was peripheral blood or thyroid tissue (not recorded which). The CDR3 loop reads CASSLQNSNTEAFF. The CDR3 DNA sequence: TGTGCCAGCAGTTTACAGAACTCCAACACTGAAGCTTTCTTT.